The T cell receptor (beta chain) under discussion was sequenced for a study of CD8 T cells in Susac syndrome. Study-level background: Clinical remission applied to under ten sequenced Susac syndrome patients, and about six had active disease.

As regards this clonotype: Antigen: not known.

Random hexamers were used to reverse transcribe the RNA input (about 0.45 to 1 ug). The CDR3 of TCR beta was amplified by immunoSEQ multiplex PCR across 54 Vbeta and 13 Jbeta. From the immunoSEQ multiplex PCR reads, TCRdb called clonotypes with MiXCR, one entry per CDR3 protein. The sample lists about 110,000 distinct CDR3 sequences, approximately 94% occurring once. CDR1 SNHLY and CDR2 FYNNEI come from the germline V gene. The CDR3 runs to 12 residues. Deletions cut 6 bases from V and 3 bases from J, with 9 bases between. Findings of the study overall: The study admitted that it had a relatively small number of individuals in its TCR sequencing and HLA analysis.

This chain connects TRBV2 to TRBJ2-7, with D perhaps TRBD1 (6 bases). This clonotype was sampled from a human donor with Susac syndrome. The sample was CD8+ T cells from PBMCs. The CDR3 loop is CASRQQGYEQYF. DNA of the CDR3: TGTGCCAGCAGACAACAGGGCTACGAGCAGTACTTC.